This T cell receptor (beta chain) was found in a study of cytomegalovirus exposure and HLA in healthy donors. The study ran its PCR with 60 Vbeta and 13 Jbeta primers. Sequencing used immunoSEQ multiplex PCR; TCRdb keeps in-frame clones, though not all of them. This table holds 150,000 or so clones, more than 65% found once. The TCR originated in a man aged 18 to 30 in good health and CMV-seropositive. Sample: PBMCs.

The chain's CDR3 is CASNGVSPYEQYF. CDR3 coding DNA: TGTGCCAGCAATGGAGTGTCCCCCTACGAGCAGTACTTC. The rearrangement uses TRBV6-1 and TRBJ2-7; D is undetermined. CDR1 and CDR2 (germline): MNHNS, SASEGT. The CDR3 spans 13 residues. V was shortened by 7 bases and J by 2 bases, with 12 bases between the two germline ends.